This paragraph covers one T cell receptor beta chain sequence. Its target is not known. Healthy Caucasians supplied all donations. This sample is drawn from a study of identical twins. Points from the study as a whole: The authors noted that invariant MAIT and iNKT cells could partly confound zero-insertion analyses. There was more out-of-frame TCR alpha sharing in monozygotic twins than models estimated.

Trimming left V 6 bases short and J 6 bases short, with 15 bases between. This CDR3 comprises 14 residues. The V gene's germline CDR1 is LNHDA and CDR2 SQIVND (reference sequence). TCRdb reprocessed the 5' RACE reads with MiXCR, giving one entry per CDR3 protein. The sample shows hundreds of thousands of distinct CDR3 sequences, roughly an eighth of them seen only once. These data were also reused for a study on yellow fever vaccine responses in identical twins. As that study records: Reports say the vaccine T cell response in twins looked partly convergent and partly personalized.

The receptor's source is a woman under 30 in good health. The chain is built from TRBV19 and TRBJ2-1; D is ambiguous. The sequenced sample was CD8+ T cells sorted from blood. This CDR3 is CASSPVFGRNEQFF. DNA for the CDR3: TGTGCCAGTAGCCCAGTCTTTGGGCGCAATGAGCAGTTCTTC.